The source of this T cell receptor (beta chain) is a study of blood T cell repertoires in COVID-19. The overall study: The samples span acute and convalescent COVID-19 from the United States, Italy and Spain. From T cells, B-cell-depleted T cells, or PBMCs came the material, which was cDNA or gDNA.

In the original analysis: Reference gene primer amplification yielded estimated nucleated cell counts. Sequencing used immunoSEQ multiplex PCR; TCRdb keeps in-frame clones, though not all of them. D and trimming were read from the DNA, whereas the V and J calls and clone size are those reported in that table. Of some 100,000 clones listed, approximately 87% were seen once; the top ten hold about a sixth. The V and J ends lost 1 base and 5 bases respectively, with 14 bases between them. Germline V CDR1 and CDR2: LGHDT, YNNKEL (reference sequence). CDR3 length: 15 amino acids. This TCR came from a human donor in a cohort sampled during active COVID-19. The chain couples TRBV3-1 (or the pseudogene TRBV3-2) to TRBJ1-1, with D maybe TRBD1 (6 bases). Source material: peripheral blood. CDR3 DNA sequence: TGTGCCAGCAGCCAAGGTCGCCAGGGGTGGACTGAAGCTTTCTTT. It codes for CASSQGRQGWTEAFF.